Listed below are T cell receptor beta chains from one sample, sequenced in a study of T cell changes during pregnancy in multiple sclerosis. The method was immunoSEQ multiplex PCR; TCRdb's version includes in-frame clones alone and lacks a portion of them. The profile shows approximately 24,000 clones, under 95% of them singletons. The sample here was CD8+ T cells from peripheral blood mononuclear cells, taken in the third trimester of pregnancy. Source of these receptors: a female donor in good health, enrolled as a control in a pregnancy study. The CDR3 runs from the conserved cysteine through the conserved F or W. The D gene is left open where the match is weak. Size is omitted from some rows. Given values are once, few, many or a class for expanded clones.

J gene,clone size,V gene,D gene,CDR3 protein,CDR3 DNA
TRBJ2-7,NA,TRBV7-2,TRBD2,CASSLTLAGGSYEQYF,TGTGCCAGCAGCTTAACACTAGCGGGAGGTAGTTACGAGCAGTACTTC
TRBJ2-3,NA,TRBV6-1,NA,CASPGYGADTQYF,TGTGCCAGCCCGGGGTACGGGGCAGATACGCAGTATTTT
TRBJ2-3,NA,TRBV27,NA,CASSFVTATTDTQYF,TGTGCCAGCAGTTTTGTGACAGCCACCACAGATACGCAGTATTTT
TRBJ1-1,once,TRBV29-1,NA,CSVVIGDTEAFF,TGCAGCGTAGTGATAGGGGACACTGAAGCTTTCTTT
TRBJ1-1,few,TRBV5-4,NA,CASSEQGRSTEAFF,TGTGCCAGCAGCGAACAGGGTAGGAGCACTGAAGCTTTCTTT
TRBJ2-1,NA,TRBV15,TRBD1,CATSSSDRPYNEQFF,TGTGCCACCAGCAGCTCGGACAGGCCATACAATGAGCAGTTCTTC
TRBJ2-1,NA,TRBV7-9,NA,CASSLVGSAGSYNEQFF,TGTGCCAGCAGCTTAGTGGGTTCGGCGGGGTCGTACAATGAGCAGTTCTTC
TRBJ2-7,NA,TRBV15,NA,CATSRDGLAAHEQYF,TGTGCCACCAGCAGAGATGGGCTAGCAGCCCACGAGCAGTACTTC
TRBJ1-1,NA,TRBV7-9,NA,CASSLGQNTEAFF,TGTGCCAGCAGCCTCGGACAGAACACTGAAGCTTTCTTT
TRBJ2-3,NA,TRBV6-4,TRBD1,CASSGGQGATDTQYF,TGTGCCAGCAGTGGGGGTCAGGGGGCTACAGATACGCAGTATTTT
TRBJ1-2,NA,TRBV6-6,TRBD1,CASSYANEGALYGYTF,TGTGCCAGCAGTTACGCCAATGAGGGGGCTCTCTATGGCTACACCTTC
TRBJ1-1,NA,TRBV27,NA,CASSPSPGAVTEAFF,TGTGCCAGCAGTCCCTCCCCAGGGGCGGTCACTGAAGCTTTCTTT
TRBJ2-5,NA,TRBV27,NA,CASSDNGETQYF,TGTGCCAGCAGTGATAACGGAGAGACCCAGTACTTC
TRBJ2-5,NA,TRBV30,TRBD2,CAWSISAGLAGEVWETQYF,TGTGCCTGGAGTATCTCGGCCGGACTAGCGGGGGAAGTATGGGAGACCCAGTACTTC
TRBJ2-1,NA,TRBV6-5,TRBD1,CASSRGTGLSDEQFF,TGTGCCAGCAGTCGAGGGACAGGTTTAAGCGATGAGCAGTTCTTC
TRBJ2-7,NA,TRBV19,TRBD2,CATSIAGEGYEQYF,TGTGCCACCTCAATAGCGGGAGAAGGCTACGAGCAGTACTTC
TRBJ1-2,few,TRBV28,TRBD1,CASSHPGTAYGYTF,TGTGCCAGCAGTCATCCCGGGACAGCCTATGGCTACACCTTC
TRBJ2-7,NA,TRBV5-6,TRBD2,CASSLSLAVWPWEQYF,TGTGCCAGCAGCTTGTCCCTAGCGGTCTGGCCCTGGGAGCAGTACTTC
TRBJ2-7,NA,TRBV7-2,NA,CASSLNGYEQYF,TGTGCCAGCAGCTTAAACGGCTACGAGCAGTACTTC
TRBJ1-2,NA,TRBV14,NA,CASSQASGVLGYTF,TGTGCCAGCAGCCAAGCATCAGGGGTACTCGGCTACACCTTC
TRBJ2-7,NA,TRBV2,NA,CASRQGTEQYF,TGTGCCAGCAGGCAGGGAACCGAGCAGTACTTC
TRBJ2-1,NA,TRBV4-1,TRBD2,CASSQVVRTSGLEQFF,TGCGCCAGCAGCCAAGTGGTGCGGACTAGCGGTTTAGAGCAGTTCTTC
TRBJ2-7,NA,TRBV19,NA,CASSIMTEQYF,TGTGCCAGTAGTATAATGACTGAGCAGTACTTC
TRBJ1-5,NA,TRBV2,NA,CASSLTGPQPQHF,TGTGCCAGCAGTTTAACAGGGCCTCAGCCCCAGCATTTT
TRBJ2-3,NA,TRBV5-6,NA,CASSLVDSLTDTQYF,TGTGCCAGCAGCTTGGTGGACAGTTTAACAGATACGCAGTATTTT
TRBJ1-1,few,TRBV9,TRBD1,CASSVRQGMETEAFF,TGTGCCAGCAGCGTAAGACAGGGTATGGAAACTGAAGCTTTCTTT
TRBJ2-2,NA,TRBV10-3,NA,CAISVGGNTGELFF,TGTGCCATCAGTGTAGGGGGTAACACCGGGGAGCTGTTTTTT
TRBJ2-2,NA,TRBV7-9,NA,CASSLWRQSTGELFF,TGTGCCAGCAGCTTATGGAGGCAGTCCACCGGGGAGCTGTTTTTT
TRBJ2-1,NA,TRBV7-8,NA,CASSSPPAGYNEQFF,TGTGCCAGCAGCTCCCCCCCGGCAGGGTACAATGAGCAGTTCTTC